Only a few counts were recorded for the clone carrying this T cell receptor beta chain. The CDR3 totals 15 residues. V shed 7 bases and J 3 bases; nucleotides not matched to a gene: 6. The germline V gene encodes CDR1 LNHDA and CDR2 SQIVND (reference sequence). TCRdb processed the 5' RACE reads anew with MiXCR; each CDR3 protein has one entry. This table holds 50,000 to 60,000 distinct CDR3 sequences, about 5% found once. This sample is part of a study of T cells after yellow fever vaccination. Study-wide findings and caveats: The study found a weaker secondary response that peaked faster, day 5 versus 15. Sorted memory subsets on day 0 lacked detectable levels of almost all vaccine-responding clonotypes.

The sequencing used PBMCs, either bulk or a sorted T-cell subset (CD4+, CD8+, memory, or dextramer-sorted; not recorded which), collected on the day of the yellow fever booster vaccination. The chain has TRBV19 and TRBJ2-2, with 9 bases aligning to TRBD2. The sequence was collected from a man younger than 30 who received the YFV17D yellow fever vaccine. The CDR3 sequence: CASNLLAGHTGELFF. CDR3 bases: TGTGCCAGTAACCTTCTAGCGGGGCACACCGGGGAGCTGTTTTTT.